The rows below give T cell receptor beta chains drawn from one sample of a study of T-cell memory formation after mild COVID-19. One entry per CDR3 protein results from TCRdb running MiXCR on the 5' RACE reads. The sample has around 400,000 distinct CDR3 sequences, 20% to 25% seen once. Sequenced material: PBMCs or a T cell subset sorted from them (not recorded which). These receptors were collected from an adult woman who had mild COVID-19 (a few samples of this study predate the infection). Cell type and time point are not known. CDR3s leave out the opening cysteine and the closing phenylalanine or tryptophan.

J gene: TRBJ2-3
V gene: TRBV23-1
CDR3 protein: ASSHLGTGRSVTQY

J gene: TRBJ1-1
V gene: TRBV2
CDR3 protein: ATKRARNTEAF

J gene: TRBJ2-4
V gene: TRBV5-1
CDR3 protein: ASSLESGANIQY

J gene: TRBJ1-1
V gene: TRBV27
CDR3 protein: ASSLSSVGTEAF

J gene: TRBJ1-2
V gene: TRBV6-5
CDR3 protein: ASSPGQGAAGYT

J gene: TRBJ1-2
V gene: TRBV14
CDR3 protein: ASSRTGIYGYT

J gene: TRBJ1-5
V gene: TRBV12-3/TRBV12-4
CDR3 protein: ASSGDALNQPQH

J gene: TRBJ2-3
V gene: TRBV2
CDR3 protein: ASPLSTDTQY

J gene: TRBJ2-5
V gene: TRBV6-5
CDR3 protein: ASSSQFGTSPETQY

J gene: TRBJ2-3
V gene: TRBV5-1
CDR3 protein: ASSGTGTSTDTQY

J gene: TRBJ2-1
V gene: TRBV3-1
CDR3 protein: ASSRLAGGSGEQF

J gene: TRBJ2-7
V gene: TRBV4-3
CDR3 protein: ASSRNRVAEQY

J gene: TRBJ2-5
V gene: TRBV20-1
CDR3 protein: SASDNAASETQY

J gene: TRBJ2-1
V gene: TRBV12-3/TRBV12-4
CDR3 protein: ASSGLAGSSYNEQF

J gene: TRBJ2-1
V gene: TRBV12-3/TRBV12-4
CDR3 protein: ASTTSGGAGSYNEQF

J gene: TRBJ2-7
V gene: TRBV10-3
CDR3 protein: AISFGQGEGEQY

J gene: TRBJ2-1
V gene: TRBV12-3/TRBV12-4
CDR3 protein: ASSFPGTSINEQF

J gene: TRBJ2-2
V gene: TRBV6-1
CDR3 protein: ASSGREGWTGELF

J gene: TRBJ2-2
V gene: TRBV12-3/TRBV12-4
CDR3 protein: ASSFNRETGELF

J gene: TRBJ1-1
V gene: TRBV4-1
CDR3 protein: ASSQDNPPLEAF

J gene: TRBJ2-7
V gene: TRBV27
CDR3 protein: ASSPQAGANDEQY

J gene: TRBJ2-3
V gene: TRBV29-1
CDR3 protein: SGDVAGTDTQY

J gene: TRBJ1-4
V gene: TRBV20-1
CDR3 protein: SANQGFATNEKLF

J gene: TRBJ1-1
V gene: TRBV7-9
CDR3 protein: ASKRTGANTEAF

J gene: TRBJ2-7
V gene: TRBV11-2
CDR3 protein: ASSSLAGVSYEQY

J gene: TRBJ2-4
V gene: TRBV9
CDR3 protein: ASSPGDAKNIQY

J gene: TRBJ2-1
V gene: TRBV5-1
CDR3 protein: ASSGGLASQNEQF

J gene: TRBJ2-1
V gene: TRBV5-6
CDR3 protein: ASSPPAGEGF

J gene: TRBJ2-3
V gene: TRBV7-8
CDR3 protein: ASSFGGGTNTDTQY

J gene: TRBJ2-2
V gene: TRBV3-1
CDR3 protein: ASSQRTSGSTGELF

J gene: TRBJ2-3
V gene: TRBV3-1
CDR3 protein: ASSQVLAVDTQY

J gene: TRBJ2-7
V gene: TRBV21-1
CDR3 protein: ASSKLWEDRGRIVCYEQY

J gene: TRBJ2-3
V gene: TRBV2
CDR3 protein: ASSLRHTDTQY

J gene: TRBJ2-1
V gene: TRBV11-2
CDR3 protein: ASSLDLNSGAYNEQF

J gene: TRBJ2-3
V gene: TRBV7-3
CDR3 protein: ASSLWAPSGGTPDTQY

J gene: TRBJ2-1
V gene: TRBV10-3
CDR3 protein: AISESGGHEQF

J gene: TRBJ2-1
V gene: TRBV20-1
CDR3 protein: SANQQESTVNEQF

J gene: TRBJ2-1
V gene: TRBV6-5
CDR3 protein: ASSSRGGGYNEQF

J gene: TRBJ1-1
V gene: TRBV28
CDR3 protein: ASSFPRDEAF

J gene: TRBJ2-3
V gene: TRBV5-1
CDR3 protein: ASSFTEDTQY

J gene: TRBJ2-7
V gene: TRBV24-1
CDR3 protein: ATSVGTSRPYEQY

J gene: TRBJ2-7
V gene: TRBV20-1
CDR3 protein: SANRGLAVYEQY

J gene: TRBJ1-3
V gene: TRBV7-9
CDR3 protein: ASRVLEFTGNTIY

J gene: TRBJ1-2
V gene: TRBV20-1
CDR3 protein: SSETGANYGYT

J gene: TRBJ1-2
V gene: TRBV6-5
CDR3 protein: ASSYRAGFYGYT

J gene: TRBJ2-1
V gene: TRBV3-1
CDR3 protein: ASSQEGGLILNEQF

J gene: TRBJ2-7
V gene: TRBV20-1
CDR3 protein: SAREGTSGTPVSYEQY

J gene: TRBJ2-5
V gene: TRBV6-1
CDR3 protein: ASSASTGQETQY

J gene: TRBJ1-1
V gene: TRBV7-2
CDR3 protein: ASSSPGGARTEAF

J gene: TRBJ2-5
V gene: TRBV3-1
CDR3 protein: ASSPQELAGDRGHQY

J gene: TRBJ1-1
V gene: TRBV6-5
CDR3 protein: ASRSQNTEAF

J gene: TRBJ2-7
V gene: TRBV5-1
CDR3 protein: ASSFGTSGSGYEQY

J gene: TRBJ1-4
V gene: TRBV15
CDR3 protein: ATSRRDGGNEKLF

J gene: TRBJ1-2
V gene: TRBV2
CDR3 protein: ASTYDGRQGYGYT

J gene: TRBJ1-5
V gene: TRBV25-1
CDR3 protein: ASSERQGAVGSNQPQH

J gene: TRBJ2-1
V gene: TRBV6-5
CDR3 protein: ASSQGSNNEQF